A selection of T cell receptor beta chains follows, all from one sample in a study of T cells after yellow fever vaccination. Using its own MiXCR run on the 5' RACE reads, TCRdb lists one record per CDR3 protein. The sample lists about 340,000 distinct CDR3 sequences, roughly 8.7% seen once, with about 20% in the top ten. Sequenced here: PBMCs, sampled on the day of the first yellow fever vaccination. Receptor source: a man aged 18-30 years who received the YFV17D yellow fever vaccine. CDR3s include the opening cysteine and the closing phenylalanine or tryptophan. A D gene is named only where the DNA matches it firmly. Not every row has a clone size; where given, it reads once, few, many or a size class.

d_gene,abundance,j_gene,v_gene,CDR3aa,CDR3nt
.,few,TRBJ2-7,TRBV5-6,CASSLPGFGSYEQYF,TGTGCCAGCAGCTTGCCAGGGTTTGGGTCCTACGAGCAGTACTTC
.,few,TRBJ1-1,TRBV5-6,CASSLSGVGAEAFF,TGTGCCAGCAGCTTGTCGGGGGTGGGGGCTGAAGCTTTCTTT
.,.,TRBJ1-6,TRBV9,CASSAEGLGSSPLHF,TGTGCCAGCAGCGCGGAGGGGCTCGGTAGTTCACCCCTCCACTTT
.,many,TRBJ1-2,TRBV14,CASSHGPSYGYTF,TGTGCCAGCAGCCACGGGCCTTCCTATGGCTACACCTTC
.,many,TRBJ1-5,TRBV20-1,CSARIGGRHQPQHF,TGCAGTGCTAGGATCGGGGGGCGACATCAGCCCCAGCATTTT
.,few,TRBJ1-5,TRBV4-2,CASSQDNRQPQHF,TGTGCCAGCAGCCAAGATAACCGTCAGCCCCAGCATTTT
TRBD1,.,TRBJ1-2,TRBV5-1,CASSDDRGLGGYTF,TGCGCCAGCAGCGATGACAGGGGGCTGGGAGGCTACACCTTC
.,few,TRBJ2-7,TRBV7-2,CASSLEGIKYEQYF,TGTGCCAGCAGCTTAGAGGGCATCAAGTACGAGCAGTACTTC
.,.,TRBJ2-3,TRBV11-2,CASSGAPTIGADTQYF,TGTGCCAGCAGCGGTGCTCCGACTATCGGTGCAGATACGCAGTATTTT
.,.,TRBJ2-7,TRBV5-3,CARSLDLRYEQYF,TGTGCCAGAAGCTTGGACCTGCGCTACGAGCAGTACTTC
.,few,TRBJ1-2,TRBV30,CASSRPPGGYGYTF,TGTGCCTCATCTCGCCCCCCCGGAGGCTATGGCTACACCTTC
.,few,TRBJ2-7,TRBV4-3,CASRRERGFGEQYF,TGCGCCAGCCGACGGGAGCGCGGGTTCGGCGAGCAGTACTTC
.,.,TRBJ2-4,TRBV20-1,CSARAPRLAKNIQYF,TGCAGTGCTAGAGCCCCCCGACTAGCCAAAAACATTCAGTACTTC
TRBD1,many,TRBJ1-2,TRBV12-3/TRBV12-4,CASRQGGRGYGYTF,TGTGCCAGCAGGCAAGGGGGCCGGGGCTATGGCTACACCTTC
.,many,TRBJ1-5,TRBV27,CASSPTGFSNQPQHF,TGTGCCAGCAGCCCAACAGGGTTTAGCAATCAGCCCCAGCATTTT
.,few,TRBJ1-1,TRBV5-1,CASSSDPGKGTEAFF,TGCGCCAGCAGCTCGGACCCGGGGAAGGGGACTGAAGCTTTCTTT
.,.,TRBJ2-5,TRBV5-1,CASSLALGSMGEETQYF,TGCGCCAGCAGCTTGGCCCTCGGTAGCATGGGAGAAGAGACCCAGTACTTC
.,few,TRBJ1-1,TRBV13,CASSFRMGTEAFF,TGTGCCAGCAGCTTTCGAATGGGCACTGAAGCTTTCTTT
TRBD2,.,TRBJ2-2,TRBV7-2,CASSFTSGVTGELFF,TGTGCCAGCAGCTTCACTAGCGGGGTCACCGGGGAGCTGTTTTTT
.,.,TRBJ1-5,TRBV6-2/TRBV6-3,CASRAPNQPQHF,TGTGCCAGCAGAGCCCCTAATCAGCCCCAGCATTTT
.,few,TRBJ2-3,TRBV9,CASSVGVTTDTQYF,TGTGCCAGCAGCGTAGGGGTCACCACAGATACGCAGTATTTT
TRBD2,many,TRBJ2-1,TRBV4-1,CASSQYSGGQRNEQFF,TGCGCCAGCAGCCAATATTCGGGGGGGCAGAGGAATGAGCAGTTCTTC
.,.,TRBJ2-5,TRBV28,CASTRPGHLGTQYF,TGTGCCAGCACTCGACCGGGACATTTAGGGACCCAGTACTTC
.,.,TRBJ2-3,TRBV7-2,CASNRREWGGQDTQYF,TGTGCCAGCAACCGAAGGGAGTGGGGGGGCCAAGATACGCAGTATTTT
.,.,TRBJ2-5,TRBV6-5,CASTGTAETQYF,TGTGCCAGCACCGGGACTGCGGAGACCCAGTACTTC
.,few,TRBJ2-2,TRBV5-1,CASSSAAYTGELFF,TGCGCCAGCAGCTCGGCGGCCTACACCGGGGAGCTGTTTTTT
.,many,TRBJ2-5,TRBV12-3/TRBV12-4,CASSFSGETQYF,TGTGCCAGCAGTTTTAGCGGAGAGACCCAGTACTTC
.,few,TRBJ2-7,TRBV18,CASSSGQNEQYF,TGTGCCAGCTCATCCGGACAGAACGAGCAGTACTTC
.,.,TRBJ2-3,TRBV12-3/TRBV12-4,CASSLTPTDTQYF,TGTGCCAGCAGTTTGACCCCGACAGATACGCAGTATTTT
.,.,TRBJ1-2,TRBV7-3,CASSLSLNTGYTF,TGTGCCAGCAGCTTATCCTTAAATACGGGCTACACCTTC
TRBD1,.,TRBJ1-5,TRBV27,CASIGDRDDQPQHF,TGTGCCAGCATCGGGGACAGGGATGATCAGCCCCAGCATTTT
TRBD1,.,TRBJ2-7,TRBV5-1,CASSNDRGPSYEQYF,TGCGCCAGCAGCAACGACAGGGGGCCATCTTACGAGCAGTACTTC
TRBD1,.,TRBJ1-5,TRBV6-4,CASSEGQRCNQPQHF,TGTGCCAGCAGTGAGGGACAGAGATGTAATCAGCCCCAGCATTTT
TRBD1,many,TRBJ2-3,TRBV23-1,CASSQSGDRVGSTDTQYF,TGCGCCAGCAGTCAATCGGGGGACAGGGTGGGTAGCACAGATACGCAGTATTTT